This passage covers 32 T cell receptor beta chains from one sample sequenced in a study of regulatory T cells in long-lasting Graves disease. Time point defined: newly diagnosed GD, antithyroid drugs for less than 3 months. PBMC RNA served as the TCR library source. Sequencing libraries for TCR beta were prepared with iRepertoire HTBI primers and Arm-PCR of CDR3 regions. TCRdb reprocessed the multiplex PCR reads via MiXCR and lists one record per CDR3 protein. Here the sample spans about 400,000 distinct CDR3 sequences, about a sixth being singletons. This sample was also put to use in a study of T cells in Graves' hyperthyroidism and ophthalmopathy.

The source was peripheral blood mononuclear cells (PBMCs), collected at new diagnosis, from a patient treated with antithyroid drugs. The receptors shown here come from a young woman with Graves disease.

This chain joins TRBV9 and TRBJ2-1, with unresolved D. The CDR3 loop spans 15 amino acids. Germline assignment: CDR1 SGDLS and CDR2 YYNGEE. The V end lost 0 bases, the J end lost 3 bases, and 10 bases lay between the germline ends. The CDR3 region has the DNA TGTGCCAGCAGCGTAGGACTCGAGAGCTACAATGAGCAGTTCTTC. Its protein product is CASSVGLESYNEQFF.

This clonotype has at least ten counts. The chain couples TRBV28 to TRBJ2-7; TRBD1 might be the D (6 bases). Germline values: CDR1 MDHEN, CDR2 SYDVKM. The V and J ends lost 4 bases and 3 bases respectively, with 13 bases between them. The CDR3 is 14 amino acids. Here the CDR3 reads CASSSGQLIYEQYF. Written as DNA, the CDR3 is TGTGCCAGCAGTTCCGGACAGTTAATCTACGAGCAGTACTTC.

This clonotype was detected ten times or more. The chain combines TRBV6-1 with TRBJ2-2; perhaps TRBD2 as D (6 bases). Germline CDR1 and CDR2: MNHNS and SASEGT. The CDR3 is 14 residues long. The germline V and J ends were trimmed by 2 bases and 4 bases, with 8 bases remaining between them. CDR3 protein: CASSETSFTGELFF. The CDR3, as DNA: TGTGCCAGCAGTGAAACTAGCTTCACCGGGGAGCTGTTTTTT.

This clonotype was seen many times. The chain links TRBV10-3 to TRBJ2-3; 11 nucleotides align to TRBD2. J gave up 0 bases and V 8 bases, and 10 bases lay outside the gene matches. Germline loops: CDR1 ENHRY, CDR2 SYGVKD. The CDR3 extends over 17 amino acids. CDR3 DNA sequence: TGTGCCATCGGGACTAGCGGACATACTCTCAGCACAGATACGCAGTATTTT. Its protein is CAIGTSGHTLSTDTQYF.

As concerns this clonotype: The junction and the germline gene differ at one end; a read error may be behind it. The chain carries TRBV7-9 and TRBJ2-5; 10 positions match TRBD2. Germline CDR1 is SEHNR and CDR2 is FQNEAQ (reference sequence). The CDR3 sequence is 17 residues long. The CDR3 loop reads CASSQKLAGTAQETQYF. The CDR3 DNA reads TGTGCTAGCAGCCAAAAACTAGCGGGGACAGCGCAAGAGACCCAGTACTTC.

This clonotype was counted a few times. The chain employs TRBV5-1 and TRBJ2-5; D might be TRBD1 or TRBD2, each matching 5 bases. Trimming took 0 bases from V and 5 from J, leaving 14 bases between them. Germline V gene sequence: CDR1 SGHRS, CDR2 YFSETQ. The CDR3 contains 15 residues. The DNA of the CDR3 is TGCGCCAGCAGCTTGGGGGCCCGGGGCCAGGAGACCCAGTACTTC. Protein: CASSLGARGQETQYF.

CDR3 in DNA: TGCGCCAGCCGACCCTTCGGGCCAGATACGCAGTATTTT. Translation: CASRPFGPDTQYF. This chain uses TRBV10-2 with TRBJ2-3; no clear D. The CDR3 loop spans 13 amino acids. V lost 8 bases and J 4 bases, leaving 13 bases between the germline ends. In germline, CDR1 is WSHSY, CDR2 SAAADI.

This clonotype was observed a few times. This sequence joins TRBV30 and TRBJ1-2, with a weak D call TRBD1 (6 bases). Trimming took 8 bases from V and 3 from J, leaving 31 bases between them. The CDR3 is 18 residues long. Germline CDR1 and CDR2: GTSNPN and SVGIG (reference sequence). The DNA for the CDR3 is TGTGCCAGCAGGGATGCGTCGACAGGCCCCTGGGAGGACTATGGCTACACCTTC. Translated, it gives CASRDASTGPWEDYGYTF.

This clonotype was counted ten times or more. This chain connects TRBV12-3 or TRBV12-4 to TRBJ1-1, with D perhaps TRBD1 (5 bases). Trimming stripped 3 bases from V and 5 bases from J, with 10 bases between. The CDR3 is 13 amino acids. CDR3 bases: TGTGCCAGCAGTTTTGGCAGGGATACTGAAGCTTTCTTT. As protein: CASSFGRDTEAFF.

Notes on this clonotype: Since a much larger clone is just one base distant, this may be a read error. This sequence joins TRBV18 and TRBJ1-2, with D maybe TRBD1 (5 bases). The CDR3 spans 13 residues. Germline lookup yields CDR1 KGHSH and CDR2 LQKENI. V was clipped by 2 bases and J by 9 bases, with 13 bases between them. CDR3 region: CASSPGTTYSYTF. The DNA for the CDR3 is TGTGCCAGCTCACCAGGGACGACGTATAGCTACACCTTC.

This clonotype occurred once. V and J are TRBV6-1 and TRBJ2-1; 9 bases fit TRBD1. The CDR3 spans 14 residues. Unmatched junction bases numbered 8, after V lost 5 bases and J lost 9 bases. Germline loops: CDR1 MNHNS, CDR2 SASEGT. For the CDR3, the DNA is TGTGCCAGCAGTACCGGGACAGGGAGGGGTGAGCAGTTCTTC. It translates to CASSTGTGRGEQFF.

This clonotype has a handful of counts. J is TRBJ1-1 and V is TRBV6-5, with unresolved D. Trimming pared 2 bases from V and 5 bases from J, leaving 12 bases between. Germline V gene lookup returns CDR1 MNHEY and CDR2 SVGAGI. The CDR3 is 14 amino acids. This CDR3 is CASSYVAPGTEAFF. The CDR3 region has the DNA TGTGCCAGCAGTTACGTGGCCCCGGGAACTGAAGCTTTCTTT.

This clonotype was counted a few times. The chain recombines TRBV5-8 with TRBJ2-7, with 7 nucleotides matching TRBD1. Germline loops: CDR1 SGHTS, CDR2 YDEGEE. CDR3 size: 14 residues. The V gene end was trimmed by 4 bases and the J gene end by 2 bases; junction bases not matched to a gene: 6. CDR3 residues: CASSKGQRAYEQYF. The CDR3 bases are TGTGCCAGCAGCAAGGGACAGCGCGCCTACGAGCAGTACTTC.

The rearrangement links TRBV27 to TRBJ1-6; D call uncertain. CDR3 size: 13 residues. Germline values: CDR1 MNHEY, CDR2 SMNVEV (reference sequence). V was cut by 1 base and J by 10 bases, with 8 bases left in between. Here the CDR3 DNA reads TGTGCCAGCAGTTTATTACGGGAATCACCCCTCCACTTT. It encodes CASSLLRESPLHF.

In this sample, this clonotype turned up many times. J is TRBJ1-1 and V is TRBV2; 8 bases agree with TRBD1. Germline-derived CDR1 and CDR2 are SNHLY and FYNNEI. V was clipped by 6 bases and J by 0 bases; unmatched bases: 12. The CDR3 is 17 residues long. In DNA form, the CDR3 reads TGTGCCAGCAGGGACCTTGGGACAGGCCACCTGAACACTGAAGCTTTCTTT. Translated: CASRDLGTGHLNTEAFF.

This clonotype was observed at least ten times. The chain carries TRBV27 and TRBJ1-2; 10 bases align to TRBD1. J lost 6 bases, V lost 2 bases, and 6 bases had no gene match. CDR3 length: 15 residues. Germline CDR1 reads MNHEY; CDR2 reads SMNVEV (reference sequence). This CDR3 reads CASSLMGQGFDGYTF. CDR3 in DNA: TGTGCCAGCAGTTTAATGGGACAGGGGTTCGATGGCTACACCTTC.

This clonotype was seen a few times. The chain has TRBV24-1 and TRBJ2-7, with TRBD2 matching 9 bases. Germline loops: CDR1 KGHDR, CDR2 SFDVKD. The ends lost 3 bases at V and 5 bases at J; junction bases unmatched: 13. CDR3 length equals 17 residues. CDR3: CATSDPLAGVGTNEQYF. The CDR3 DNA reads TGTGCCACCAGTGATCCGTTAGCGGGAGTGGGGACGAACGAGCAGTACTTC.

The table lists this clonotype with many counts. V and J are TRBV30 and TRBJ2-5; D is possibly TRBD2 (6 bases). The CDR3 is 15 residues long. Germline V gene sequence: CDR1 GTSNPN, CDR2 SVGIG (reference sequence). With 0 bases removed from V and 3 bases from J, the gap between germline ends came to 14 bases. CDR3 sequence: CAWSVEGKGKETQYF. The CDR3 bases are TGTGCCTGGAGTGTGGAGGGAAAGGGAAAAGAGACCCAGTACTTC.

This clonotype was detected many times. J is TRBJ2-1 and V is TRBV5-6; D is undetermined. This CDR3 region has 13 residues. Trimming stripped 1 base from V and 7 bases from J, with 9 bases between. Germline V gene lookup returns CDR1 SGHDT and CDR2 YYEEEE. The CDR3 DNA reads TGTGCCAGCAGCTTGTCTAGTCGGAATGAGCAGTTCTTC. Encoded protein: CASSLSSRNEQFF.

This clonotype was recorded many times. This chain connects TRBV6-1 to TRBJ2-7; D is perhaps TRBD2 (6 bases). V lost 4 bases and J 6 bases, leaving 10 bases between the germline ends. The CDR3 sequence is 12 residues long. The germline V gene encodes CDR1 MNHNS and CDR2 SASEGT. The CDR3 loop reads CASSGAGFEQYF. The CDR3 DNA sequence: TGTGCCAGCAGTGGAGCGGGCTTCGAGCAGTACTTC.

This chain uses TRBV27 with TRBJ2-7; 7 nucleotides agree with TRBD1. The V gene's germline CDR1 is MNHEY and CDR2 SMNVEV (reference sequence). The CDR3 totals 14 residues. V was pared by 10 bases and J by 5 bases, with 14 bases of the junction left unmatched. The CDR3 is CAKVEGGAGDEQYF. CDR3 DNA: TGTGCCAAAGTGGAAGGGGGCGCGGGTGACGAGCAGTACTTC.

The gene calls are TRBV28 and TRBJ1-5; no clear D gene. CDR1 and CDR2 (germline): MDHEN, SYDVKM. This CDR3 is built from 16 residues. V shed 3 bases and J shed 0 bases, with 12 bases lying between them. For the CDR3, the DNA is TGTGCCAGCAGTTTTGCGCTTCCTTATAGCAATCAGCCCCAGCATTTT. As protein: CASSFALPYSNQPQHF.

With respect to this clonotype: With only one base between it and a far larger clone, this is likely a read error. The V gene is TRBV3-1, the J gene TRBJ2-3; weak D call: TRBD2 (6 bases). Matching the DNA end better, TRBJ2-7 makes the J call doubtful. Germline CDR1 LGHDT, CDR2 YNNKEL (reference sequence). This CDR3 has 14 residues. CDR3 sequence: CAGSQSSASLEQYF. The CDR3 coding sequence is TGTGCCGGCAGCCAATCTAGCGCCAGTCTCGAGCAGTACTTC.

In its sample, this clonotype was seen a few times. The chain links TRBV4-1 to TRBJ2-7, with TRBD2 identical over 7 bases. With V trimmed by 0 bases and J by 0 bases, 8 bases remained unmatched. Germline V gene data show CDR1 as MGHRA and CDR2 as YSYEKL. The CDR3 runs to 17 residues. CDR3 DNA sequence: TGCGCCAGCAGCCAAGAGAGAGGGAGGGGCCCCTCCTACGAGCAGTACTTC. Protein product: CASSQERGRGPSYEQYF.

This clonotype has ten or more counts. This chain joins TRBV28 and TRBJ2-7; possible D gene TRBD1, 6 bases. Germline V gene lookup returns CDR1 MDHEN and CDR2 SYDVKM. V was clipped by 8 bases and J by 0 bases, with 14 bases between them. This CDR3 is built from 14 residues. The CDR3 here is CASSFRDNSYEQYF. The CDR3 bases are TGTGCCAGCTCCTTCCGGGACAACTCCTACGAGCAGTACTTC.

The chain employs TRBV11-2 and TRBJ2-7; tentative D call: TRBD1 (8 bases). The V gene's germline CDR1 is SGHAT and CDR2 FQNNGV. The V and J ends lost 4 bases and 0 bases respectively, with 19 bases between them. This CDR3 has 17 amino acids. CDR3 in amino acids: CASSSNRGGPSSYEQYF. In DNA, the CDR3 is TGTGCCAGCAGCTCCAACAGGGGGGGCCCCAGCTCCTACGAGCAGTACTTC.

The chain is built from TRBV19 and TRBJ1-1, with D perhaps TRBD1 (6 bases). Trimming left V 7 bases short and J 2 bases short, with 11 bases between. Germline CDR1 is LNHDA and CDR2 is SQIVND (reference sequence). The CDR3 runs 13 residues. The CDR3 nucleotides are TGTGCCAGTACCTTGGGGGGCAACACTGAAGCTTTCTTT. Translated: CASTLGGNTEAFF. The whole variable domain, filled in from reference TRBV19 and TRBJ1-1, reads DGGITQSPKYLFRKEGQNVTLSCEQNLNHDAMYWYRQDPGQGLRLIYYSQIVNDFQKGDIAEGYSVSREKKESFPLTVTSAQKNPTAFYLCASTLGGNTEAFFGQGTRLTVV.

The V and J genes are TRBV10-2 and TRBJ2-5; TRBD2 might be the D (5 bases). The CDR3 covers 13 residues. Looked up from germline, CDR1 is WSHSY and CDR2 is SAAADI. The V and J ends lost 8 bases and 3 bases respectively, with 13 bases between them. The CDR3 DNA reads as TGCGCCAGCGGAAGACGGGGTGAAGAGACCCAGTACTTC. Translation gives CASGRRGEETQYF.

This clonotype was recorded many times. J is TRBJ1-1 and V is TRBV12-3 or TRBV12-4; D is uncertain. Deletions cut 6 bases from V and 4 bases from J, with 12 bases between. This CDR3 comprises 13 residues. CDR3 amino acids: CASRRLTGTEAFF. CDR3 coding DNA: TGTGCCAGCAGGAGACTAACGGGCACTGAAGCTTTCTTT.

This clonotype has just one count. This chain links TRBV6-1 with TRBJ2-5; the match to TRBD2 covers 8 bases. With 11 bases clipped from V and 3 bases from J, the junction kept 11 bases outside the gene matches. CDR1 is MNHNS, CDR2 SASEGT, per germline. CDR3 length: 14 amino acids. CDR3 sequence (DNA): TGTGCCTCACAAGGGGAGACTAGCGAAGAGACCCAGTACTTC. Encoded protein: CASQGETSEETQYF.

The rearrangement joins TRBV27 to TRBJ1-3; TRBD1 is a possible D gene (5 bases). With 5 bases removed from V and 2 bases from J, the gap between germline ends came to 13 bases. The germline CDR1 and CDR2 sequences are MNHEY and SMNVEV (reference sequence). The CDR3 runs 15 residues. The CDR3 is CASSRLGEAGNTIYF. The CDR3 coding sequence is TGTGCCAGCAGTAGATTAGGGGAAGCTGGAAACACCATATATTTT.

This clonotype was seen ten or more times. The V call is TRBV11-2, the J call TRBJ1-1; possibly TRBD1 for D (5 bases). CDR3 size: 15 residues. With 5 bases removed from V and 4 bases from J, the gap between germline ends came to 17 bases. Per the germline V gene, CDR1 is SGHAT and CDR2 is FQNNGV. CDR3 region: CASSTSREMSTEAFF. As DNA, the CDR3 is TGTGCCAGCAGCACCTCCAGGGAGATGAGCACTGAAGCTTTCTTT.